Given below is one TCR beta chain in context. This clone was seen ten or more times. Which antigen it targets is not known. The sequenced fragment ends 3 residues before the CDR3 boundary, so the rest is inferred from the germline J gene. The germline ends are 11 bases apart after V is trimmed by 6 bases and J by 3 bases. From a lookup of the germline V gene (reference sequence), CDR1 and CDR2 are LNHDA and SQIVND. The CDR3 runs 13 residues from the cysteine to the phenylalanine. Of the CDR3's DNA, 30 bases were read; they are in frame from base 1. The data were taken from a study of T cell clonality in common variable immunodeficiency (dated by TCRdb to about 2015). General conclusions and limits of the study: The authors noted that sequencing repertoires of T cell subpopulations would be needed to clarify what caused the increased clonality in CVID. Increased TCRbeta clonality was found in CVID subjects compared with healthy controls (t-test p = 0.018), with the increase being most characteristic of about a third of subjects. Even though DNA input was equal, the average per sample came to about 74,000 unique sequences for controls compared with about 34,000 for CVID samples. Fewer TCRbeta clones were shared among CVID subjects than among healthy controls (p < 0.0001). Correlations of repertoire features with clinical complications were constrained by heterogeneity among patients within the CVID cohort. CVID TCRbeta sequences were reported to have fewer deletions and N-nucleotide insertions and to lack highly modified clones with 13 or more V deletions.

For sequencing input, CVID and control samples contributed equivalent amounts of genomic DNA. For every sample, a 60 bp segment covering the rearranged TCRbeta CDR3 region was amplified and then sequenced. The immunoSEQ assay, a bias-corrected multiplex PCR combined with high-throughput sequencing, was used for TCRbeta amplification. In the original analysis: Every unique nucleotide sequence was considered a clone and was annotated with V, D and J genes, copy number and frequency. Sequences were labeled productive if in frame, and non-productive if out of frame or containing stop codons. As previously described, Shannon's entropy was used to calculate clonality. The predicted amino acid sequences of productive clones were used to derive mean CDR3 Kyte-Doolittle hydropathy. Scaled V gene usage was hierarchically clustered using Manhattan distance and complete linkage with the R hclust function. To assess clone sharing by CDR3 amino acid sequence, 12 repertoires per group were resampled over 100 rounds. The repertoires were searched for 70 published EBV-specific and some 250 published CMV-specific TCRbeta sequences. Two CVID samples yielding fewer than 10,000 sequences were excluded from analysis, leaving under 45 CVID repertoires. In TCRdb, the immuneACCESS table is reduced to in-frame sequences with V and J assigned. These tables do not hold every clone; where another copy was compared, an unresolved V gene accounts for under half, and the others remain unexplained. V and J calls plus clone size are reproduced from that table; the DNA served to infer D and trimming. This sample was tabulated with 35,000 to 50,000 clones, among which there are no singletons. About 0.7% of the sample goes to the ten largest clones.

Most of the CVID patients and most of the healthy controls were of Caucasian heritage. From each donor, about 5 to 8.5 ml of heparinized peripheral whole blood was collected. Genomic DNA from adults with common variable immune deficiency (CVID) and from healthy adult controls was used for sequencing of TCRbeta CDR3 repertoires. The control group was made up of approximately 22 healthy adult volunteers (roughly ten male and roughly 12 female) whose ages ranged from roughly 20 to 75 years, with a mean age of around 30. Diluted blood was subjected to density centrifugation over Hypaque 1077 or Ficoll-Paque for isolation of peripheral blood mononuclear cells. Genomic DNA was extracted from unsorted mononuclear cells by Qiagen column purification or by a centrifugation-based method.

The chain uses TRBV19 and TRBJ1-1, with the identity of the D gene unclear. The specimen was peripheral blood mononuclear cells. This clonotype was obtained from a person between 18 and 75 years old in good health. The CDR3 corresponds to CASRQPQDTEAFF. Incomplete CDR3 DNA: TGTGCCAGTAGACAACCTCAGGACACTGAA.